These 12 T cell receptor beta chains share one sample of origin, sequenced in a study of neoadjuvant anti-PD-1 for oral cavity cancer. Here immunoSEQ multiplex PCR was the method, and the copy in TCRdb shows in-frame clones only, minus some. The sample records some 33,000 clones, approximately 87% being singletons. Here the sequenced sample was PBMCs, taken before nivolumab (anti-PD-1) treatment. These receptor sequences come from a person between 40 and 80 years old with oral cavity squamous cell carcinoma.

The sample holds one count of this clone. This sequence joins TRBV7-9 and TRBJ1-4, with a weak D call TRBD1 (6 bases). The germline gives CDR1 SEHNR, CDR2 FQNEAQ (reference sequence). The CDR3 contains 18 residues. Trimming shortened V by 4 bases and J by 8 bases, and 26 bases separated the two germline ends. In DNA form, the CDR3 reads TGTGCCAGCAGCTCCTTTAAGGCCGCGGGGGCTACGGGAGAAAAACTGTTTTTT. This codes for CASSSFKAAGATGEKLFF.

The rearrangement links TRBV11-2 to TRBJ2-6; D is ambiguous. CDR1 is SGHAT and CDR2 is FQNNGV in the germline V gene. CDR3 length: 15 amino acids. The V and J ends lost 1 base and 4 bases respectively, with 8 bases between them. The CDR3 region is CASSLGRPGANVLTF. CDR3 DNA: TGTGCCAGCAGCTTAGGACGGCCGGGGGCCAACGTCCTGACTTTC. Full variable domain (rest looked up from reference TRBV11-2 and TRBJ2-6): EAGVAQSPRYKIIEKRQSVAFWCNPISGHATLYWYQQILGQGPKLLIQFQNNGVVDDSQLPKDRFSAERLKGVDSTLKIQPAKLEDSAVYLCASSLGRPGANVLTFGAGSRLTVL.

V and J are TRBV19 and TRBJ2-5; unclear D gene. This CDR3 comprises 12 residues. Trimming took off 5 bases at V and 0 bases at J, with 4 bases between the two ends. Germline CDR1 LNHDA, CDR2 SQIVND (reference sequence). CDR3 loop: CASSPNQETQYF. DNA of the CDR3: TGTGCCAGTAGTCCGAACCAAGAGACCCAGTACTTC.

In this sample, this clone turned up once. The CDR3: CASSVLAGPYNEQFF. The CDR3 DNA reads TGTGCCAGCAGCGTCCTAGCGGGACCATACAATGAGCAGTTCTTC. The chain has TRBV5-4 and TRBJ2-1; 9 positions match TRBD2. The trim removed 4 bases at V and 4 bases at J, leaving 6 bases unmatched. Germline CDR1 reads SGHNT; CDR2 reads YYREEE (reference sequence). The CDR3 is 15 residues long.

The chain couples TRBV4-3 to TRBJ2-2, with TRBD2 matching over 14 bases. Germline V gene sequence: CDR1 LGHNA, CDR2 YSLEER. The ends lost 8 bases at V and 8 bases at J; junction bases unmatched: 7. This CDR3 spans 15 amino acids. Here the CDR3 DNA reads TGCGCCAGCCAACTGGGACTAGCGGGGGCGGGGGAGCTGTTTTTT. Its translation: CASQLGLAGAGELFF.

This sequence joins TRBV6-5 and TRBJ1-2, with D possibly being TRBD1 (5 bases). V lost 9 bases and J 5 bases, leaving 13 bases between the germline ends. CDR3 length: 12 amino acids. The V gene's germline CDR1 is MNHEY and CDR2 SVGAGI. The CDR3 spells CASTSGRYGYTF. The CDR3 region has the DNA TGTGCCAGTACCTCAGGGAGGTATGGCTACACCTTC.

The rearrangement uses TRBV21-1 and TRBJ1-6. TRBV21-1 is a pseudogene segment. This CDR3 contains 15 residues. The CDR3: CASSKTREWDSPLHF. The DNA for the CDR3 is TGTGCCAGCAGCAAGACAAGGGAATGGGATTCACCCCTCCACTTT.

This chain links TRBV29-1 with TRBJ1-1; a possible D gene is TRBD1 (5 bases). CDR1 and CDR2 (germline): SQVTM, ANQGSEA. The germline V and J ends were trimmed by 8 bases and 1 base, with 14 bases remaining between them. The CDR3 has 13 amino acids. For the CDR3, the DNA is TGCAGCATCCGGGACCGGACGAACACTGAAGCTTTCTTT. It specifies CSIRDRTNTEAFF.

This clone has only one observation. The gene calls are TRBV4-3 and TRBJ2-1; 11 nucleotides agree with TRBD2. The CDR3 spans 15 residues. Germline V gives CDR1 LGHNA, CDR2 YSLEER. After removal of 1 base from V and 4 bases from J, the junction contained 0 bases not matched to a gene. Here the CDR3 DNA reads TGCGCCAGCAGCCAAGGACTAGCGGGGTACAATGAGCAGTTCTTC. Its translation is CASSQGLAGYNEQFF.

V and J are TRBV7-2 and TRBJ2-2; no reliable D call. V was trimmed by 5 bases and J by 4 bases, leaving 5 bases between them. The CDR3 length is 12 residues. Germline CDR1 and CDR2: SGHTA and FQGNSA. The CDR3, as DNA: TGTGCCAGCAGCCCGTCCACCGGGGAGCTGTTTTTT. It translates to CASSPSTGELFF.

The chain employs TRBV14 and TRBJ2-2; D not certain. V lost 4 bases and J lost 4, with 19 bases in between. Germline assignment: CDR1 SGHDN and CDR2 FVKESK. CDR3 length equals 17 residues. CDR3 coding DNA: TGTGCCAGCAGCCTCCCTGGTGCCCGGGTGGGCACCGGGGAGCTGTTTTTT. It codes for CASSLPGARVGTGELFF.

This chain joins TRBV21-1 and TRBJ2-7; no DNA check was done on the table's D call, TRBD2. TRBV21-1 is annotated as a pseudogene. The CDR3 has 17 residues. The CDR3, as DNA: TGTGCCAGCAACTCAATCAAATCCTGGCGTGCGGGCTACGAGCAGTACTTC. It codes for CASNSIKSWRAGYEQYF.